This T cell receptor beta chain originates from a study of blood T cells in healthy people across ages (dated by TCRdb to 2013 to 2016). For context, the study as a whole: In model experiments, template switching captured roughly one uniquely barcoded TCR beta cDNA molecule for every two T cells. To track age-related changes in TCR beta repertoire diversity, the study relied on deep sequencing normalized with unique cDNA molecular identifiers. The donors were split into four age groups: young (average about 15 years), middle-aged (more than 35), aged (around 67) and long-lived (roughly 77). To avoid experimental bias, donors of different ages were spread randomly across the sequencing lanes. The study analyzed two additional independent replicas of 1 million unique cDNA reads from the same blood draw for two donors, one aged 18 to 30 and one aged 80 or older.

Donors were a few dozen systemically healthy Caucasian individuals from Russia aged 6 to 90 years. Each donor gave roughly 9 milliliters of peripheral blood, drawn into EDTA-treated Vacutainer tubes. PBMCs were isolated by Ficoll-Paque density-gradient centrifugation, with at least 6 million obtained per sample. Total RNA was extracted from PBMCs with Trizol reagent, with at least 6 micrograms obtained per sample. For every donor, flow cytometry on a PBMC aliquot measured the percentage of naive CD45RAhigh/CD27high T cells. This clonotype was found a few times. It lacks a known antigen. One base away there is no much larger clone; base qualities are not given. The method was 5' RACE. TCRdb lists the instrument as Illumina HiSeq 2500. A second 7 to 11 cycle PCR used a sample-barcoded 5' primer and a J-beta primer mix. A template-switch 5' adaptor carrying 12 random nucleotides introduced a unique molecular identifier onto each TCR beta cDNA molecule. At least 2.5 million CDR3-containing paired-end reads were obtained from each sample. The Mint cDNA synthesis kit, primed by a TRBC-specific oligonucleotide, was used to synthesize first-strand cDNA from all RNA. Following uracil-DNA glycosylase treatment, a first 18-cycle PCR with universal primers M1SS and BC2_uni_R was performed on all cDNA. On the authors' methods: For normalization, 1 million high-quality reads were randomly selected from each sample, with every read carrying a distinct molecular identifier. Reads with shared molecular identifiers were discarded instead of being binned into consensus sequences. MiTCR, run with a Q25 quality threshold and the strictest error-elimination algorithm, handled CDR3 identification, clonotype clustering and error correction. A nonparametric unseen species model using Euler transformation provided a lower-bound estimate of total TCR beta diversity. The raw public data were reprocessed by TCRdb itself: fastp quality trimming at Q25, MiXCR clonotype calling, in-frame beta chains only. Rows merge per CDR3 protein into single entries with the most common DNA and genes. The V and J calls reflect TCRdb's pipeline rather than the authors' work. The sample table lists around 1.1 million distinct CDR3 sequences, around two fifths of them with a count of one. Together, the top ten hold 10% to 15% of the sample.

The paper's findings and limits, for the study overall: Compared with the aged group, more naive CD4+ T cells, fewer expanded clones and increased TCR diversity were shown by the long-lived group, suggesting age selection. Observed TCR beta diversity per million T cells fell roughly linearly with age, and a significant reduction was already apparent by age roughly 40. Bulk unsorted PBMC profiling prevented conclusive comparison of naive and antigen-experienced compartments. There was a strong correlation between observed TCR beta diversity and the percentage of naive T cells measured by flow cytometry. The CMV infection status of donors was not known, potentially confounding age-related changes in expanded clonotypes. Estimates of total diversity based on one million sequenced T cells were considered lower bounds and underestimates.

From cysteine to phenylalanine, the CDR3 is 13 amino acids long. The CDR3 DNA has 39 bases and is translated from base 1. In the germline V gene (reference sequence), CDR1 corresponds to MNHEY and CDR2 to SMNVEV. Trimming leaves V shorter by 10 bases and J shorter by 3 bases, with the junction holding 5 bases beyond the gene matches. The sequencing sample was made of blood. This receptor was taken from a man aged 18 to 29 in good health. The chain joins TRBV27 to TRBJ2-1, with 8 bases matching TRBD2. The nucleotide sequence reads as follows: TGTGCCACCGCGGGGGGCAACTACAATGAGCAGTTCTTC. Its coded protein is CATAGGNYNEQFF.